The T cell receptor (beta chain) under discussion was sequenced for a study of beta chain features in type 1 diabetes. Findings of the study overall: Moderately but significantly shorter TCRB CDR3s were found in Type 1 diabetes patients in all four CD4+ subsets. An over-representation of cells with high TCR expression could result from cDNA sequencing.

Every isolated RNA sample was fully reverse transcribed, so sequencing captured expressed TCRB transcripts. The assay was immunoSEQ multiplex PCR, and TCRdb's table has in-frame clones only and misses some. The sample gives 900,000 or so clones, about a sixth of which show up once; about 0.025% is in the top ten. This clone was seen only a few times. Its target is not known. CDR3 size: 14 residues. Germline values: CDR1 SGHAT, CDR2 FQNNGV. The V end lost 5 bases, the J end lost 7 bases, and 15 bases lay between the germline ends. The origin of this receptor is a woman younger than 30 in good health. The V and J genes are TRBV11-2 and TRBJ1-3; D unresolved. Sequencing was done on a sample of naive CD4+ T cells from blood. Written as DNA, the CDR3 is TGTGCCAGCAGCCTCACCACGACCGGGAACACCATATATTTT. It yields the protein CASSLTTTGNTIYF. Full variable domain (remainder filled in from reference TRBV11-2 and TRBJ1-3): EAGVAQSPRYKIIEKRQSVAFWCNPISGHATLYWYQQILGQGPKLLIQFQNNGVVDDSQLPKDRFSAERLKGVDSTLKIQPAKLEDSAVYLCASSLTTTGNTIYFGEGSWLTVV.